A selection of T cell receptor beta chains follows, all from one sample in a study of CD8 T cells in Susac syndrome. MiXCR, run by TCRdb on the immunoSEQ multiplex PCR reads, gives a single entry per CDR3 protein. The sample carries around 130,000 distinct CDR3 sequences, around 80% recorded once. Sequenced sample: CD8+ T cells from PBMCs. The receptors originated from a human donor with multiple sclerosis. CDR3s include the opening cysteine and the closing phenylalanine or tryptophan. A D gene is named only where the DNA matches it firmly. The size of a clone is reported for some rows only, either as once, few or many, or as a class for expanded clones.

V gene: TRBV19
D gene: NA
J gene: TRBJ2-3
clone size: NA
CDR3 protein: CASSIGGITDTQYF
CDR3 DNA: TGTGCCAGTAGTATCGGTGGCATCACAGATACGCAGTATTTT

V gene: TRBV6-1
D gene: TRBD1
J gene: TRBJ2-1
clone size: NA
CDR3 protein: CASSPRTGAYNEQFF
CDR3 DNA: TGTGCCAGCAGTCCTCGGACAGGGGCCTACAATGAGCAGTTCTTC

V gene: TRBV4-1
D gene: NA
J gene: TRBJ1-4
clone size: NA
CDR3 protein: CASSQAAGMEKLFF
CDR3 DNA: TGCGCCAGCAGCCAGGCGGCCGGCATGGAAAAACTGTTTTTT

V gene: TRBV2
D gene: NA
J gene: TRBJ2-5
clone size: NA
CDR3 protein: CASSEAGATGRETQYF
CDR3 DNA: TGTGCCAGCAGTGAAGCGGGGGCGACAGGGAGGGAGACCCAGTACTTC

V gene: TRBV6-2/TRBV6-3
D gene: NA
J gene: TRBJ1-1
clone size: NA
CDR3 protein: CASGPWGNTEAFF
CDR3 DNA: TGTGCCAGCGGGCCTTGGGGGAACACTGAAGCTTTCTTT

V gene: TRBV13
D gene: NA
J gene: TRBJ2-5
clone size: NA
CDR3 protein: CASSPELQETQYF
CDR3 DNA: TGTGCCAGCAGCCCGGAGCTCCAAGAGACCCAGTACTTC

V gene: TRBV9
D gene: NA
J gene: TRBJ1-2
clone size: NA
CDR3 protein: CASSETTLTGFYGYTF
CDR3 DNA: TGTGCCAGCAGCGAGACCACCCTAACAGGGTTCTATGGCTACACCTTC

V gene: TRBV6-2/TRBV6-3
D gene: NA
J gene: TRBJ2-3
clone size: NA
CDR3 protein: CASSYSPSFTDTQYF
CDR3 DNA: TGTGCCAGCAGTTACTCGCCTAGCTTCACAGATACGCAGTATTTT

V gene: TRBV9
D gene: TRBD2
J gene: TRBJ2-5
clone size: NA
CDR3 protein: CASSVVAGVEETQYF
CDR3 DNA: TGTGCCAGCAGCGTAGTAGCGGGAGTGGAGGAGACCCAGTACTTC

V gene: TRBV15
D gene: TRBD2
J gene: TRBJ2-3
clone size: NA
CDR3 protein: CATTPGWGGDRDTQYF
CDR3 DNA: TGTGCCACCACCCCAGGGTGGGGAGGGGATAGAGATACGCAGTATTTT

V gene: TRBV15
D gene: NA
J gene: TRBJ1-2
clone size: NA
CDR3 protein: CATSRDIGAGGYTF
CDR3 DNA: TGTGCCACCAGCAGAGATATAGGGGCTGGGGGCTACACCTTC

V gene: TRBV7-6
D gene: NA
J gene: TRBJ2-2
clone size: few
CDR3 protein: CASSSNTGELFF
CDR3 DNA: TGTGCTAGCAGCTCGAACACCGGGGAGCTGTTTTTT

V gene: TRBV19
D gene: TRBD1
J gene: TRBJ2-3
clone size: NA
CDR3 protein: CASSPWDSPDTQYF
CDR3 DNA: TGTGCCAGTAGTCCATGGGACAGCCCAGATACGCAGTATTTT

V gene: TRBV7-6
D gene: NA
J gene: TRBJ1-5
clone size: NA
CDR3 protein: CASSLGGGRAGQPQHF
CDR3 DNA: TGTGCCAGCAGCCTAGGCGGGGGCAGGGCCGGACAGCCCCAGCATTTT

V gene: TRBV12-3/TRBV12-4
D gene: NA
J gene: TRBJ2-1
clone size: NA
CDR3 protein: CASSLAGGRDNEQFF
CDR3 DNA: TGTGCCAGCAGTTTAGCCGGGGGCCGAGACAATGAGCAGTTCTTC

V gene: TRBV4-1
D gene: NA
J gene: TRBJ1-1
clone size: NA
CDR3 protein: CASSQALHPGSEAFF
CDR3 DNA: TGCGCCAGCAGCCAGGCCCTCCACCCGGGGTCTGAAGCTTTCTTT

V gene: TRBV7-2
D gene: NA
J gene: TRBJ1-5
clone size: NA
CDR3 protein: CAGSLAGGSNQPQHF
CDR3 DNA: TGTGCCGGCAGCTTGGCGGGAGGCAGCAATCAGCCCCAGCATTTT

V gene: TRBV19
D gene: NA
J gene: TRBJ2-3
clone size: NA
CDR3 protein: CASWASGTDTQYF
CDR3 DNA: TGTGCCAGTTGGGCTTCGGGCACAGATACGCAGTATTTT

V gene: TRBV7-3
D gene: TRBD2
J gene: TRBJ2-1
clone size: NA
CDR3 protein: CASSFGGLAGGDEQFF
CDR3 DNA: TGTGCCAGCAGCTTCGGAGGATTAGCGGGAGGTGATGAGCAGTTCTTC

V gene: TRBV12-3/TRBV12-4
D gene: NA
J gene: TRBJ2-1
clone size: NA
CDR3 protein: CASNLGESSYNEQFF
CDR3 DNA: TGTGCCAGCAACCTGGGGGAGAGCTCCTACAATGAGCAGTTCTTC